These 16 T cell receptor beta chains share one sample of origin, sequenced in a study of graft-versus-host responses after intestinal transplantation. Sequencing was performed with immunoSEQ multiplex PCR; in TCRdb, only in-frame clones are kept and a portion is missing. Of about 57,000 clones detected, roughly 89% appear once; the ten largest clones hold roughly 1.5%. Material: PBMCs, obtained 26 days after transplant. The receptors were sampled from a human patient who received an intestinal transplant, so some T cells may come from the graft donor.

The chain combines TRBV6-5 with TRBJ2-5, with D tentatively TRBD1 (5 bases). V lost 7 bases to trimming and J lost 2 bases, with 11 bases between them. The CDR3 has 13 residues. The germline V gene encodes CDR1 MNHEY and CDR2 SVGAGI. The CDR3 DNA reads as TGTGCCAGCACCAAAGACAGTCAAGAGACCCAGTACTTC. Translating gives CASTKDSQETQYF.

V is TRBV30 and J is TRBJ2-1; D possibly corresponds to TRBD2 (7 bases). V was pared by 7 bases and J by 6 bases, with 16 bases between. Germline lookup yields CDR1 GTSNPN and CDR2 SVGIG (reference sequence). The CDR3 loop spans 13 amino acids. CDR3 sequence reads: CASDPGGRNEQFF. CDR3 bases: TGTGCCTCTGACCCCGGGGGGCGCAATGAGCAGTTCTTC. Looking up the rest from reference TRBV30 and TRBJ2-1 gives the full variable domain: SQTIHQWPATLVQPVGSPLSLECTVEGTSNPNLYWYRQAAGRGLQLLFYSVGIGQISSEVPQNLSASRPQDRQFILSSKKLLLSDSGFYLCASDPGGRNEQFFGPGTRLTVL.

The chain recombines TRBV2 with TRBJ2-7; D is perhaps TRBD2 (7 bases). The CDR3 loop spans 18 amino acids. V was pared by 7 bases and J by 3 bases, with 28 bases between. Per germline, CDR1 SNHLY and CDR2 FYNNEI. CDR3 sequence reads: CASKRGGTPYSLYYEQYF. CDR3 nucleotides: TGTGCCAGCAAGAGGGGAGGGACACCGTATTCCTTATACTACGAGCAGTACTTC.

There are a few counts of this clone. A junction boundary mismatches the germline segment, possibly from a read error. Written as DNA, the CDR3 is TGTGCTAGCAGCTTAGCGCCAGGACAGATAAACACCGGGGAGCTGTTTTTT. Encoded protein: CASSLAPGQINTGELFF. The chain uses TRBV7-7 and TRBJ2-2, with D possibly being TRBD1 (6 bases). The CDR3 length is 17 residues. CDR1 and CDR2 from the germline V gene are SSHAT and FNYEAQ (reference sequence).

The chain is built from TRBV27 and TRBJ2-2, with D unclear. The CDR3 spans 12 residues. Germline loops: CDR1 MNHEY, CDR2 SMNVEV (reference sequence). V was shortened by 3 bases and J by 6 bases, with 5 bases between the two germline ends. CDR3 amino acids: CASSFGPGELFF. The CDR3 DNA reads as TGTGCCAGCAGTTTCGGTCCCGGGGAGCTGTTTTTT.

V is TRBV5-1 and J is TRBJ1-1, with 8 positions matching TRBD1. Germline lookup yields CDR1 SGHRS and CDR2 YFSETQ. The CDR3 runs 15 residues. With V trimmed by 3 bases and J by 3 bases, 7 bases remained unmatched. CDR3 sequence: CASSWEQGGYTEAFF. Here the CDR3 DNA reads TGCGCCAGCAGCTGGGAACAGGGGGGGTACACTGAAGCTTTCTTT.

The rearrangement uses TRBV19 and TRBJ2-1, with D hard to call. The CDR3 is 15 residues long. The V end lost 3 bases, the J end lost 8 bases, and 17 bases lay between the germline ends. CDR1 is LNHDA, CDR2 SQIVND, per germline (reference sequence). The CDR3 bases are TGTGCCAGTAGTATTGGCCACTACACGTTCCATGAGCAGTTCTTC. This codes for CASSIGHYTFHEQFF.

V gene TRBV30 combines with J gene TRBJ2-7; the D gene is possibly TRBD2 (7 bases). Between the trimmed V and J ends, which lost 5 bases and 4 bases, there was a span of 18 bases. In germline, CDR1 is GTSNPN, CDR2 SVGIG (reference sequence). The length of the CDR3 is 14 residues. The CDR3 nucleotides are TGTGCCTGGCGCGGGGGCGCGTCTGCATACGAGCAGTACTTC. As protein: CAWRGGASAYEQYF.

The CDR3 loop reads CSVSGENTEAFF. CDR3 DNA: TGCAGCGTTTCCGGGGAGAACACTGAAGCTTTCTTT. The rearrangement uses TRBV29-1 and TRBJ1-1; D remains unclear. The CDR3 is 12 residues long. Trimming cost V 5 bases and J 1 base, with 8 bases left between them. Germline V gene sequence: CDR1 SQVTM, CDR2 ANQGSEA.

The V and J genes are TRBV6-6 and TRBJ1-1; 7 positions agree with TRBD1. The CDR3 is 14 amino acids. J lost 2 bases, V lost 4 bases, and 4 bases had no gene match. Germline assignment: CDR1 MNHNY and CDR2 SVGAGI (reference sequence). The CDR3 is CASSSWDRNTEAFF. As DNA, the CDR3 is TGTGCCAGCAGTTCCTGGGACAGAAACACTGAAGCTTTCTTT.

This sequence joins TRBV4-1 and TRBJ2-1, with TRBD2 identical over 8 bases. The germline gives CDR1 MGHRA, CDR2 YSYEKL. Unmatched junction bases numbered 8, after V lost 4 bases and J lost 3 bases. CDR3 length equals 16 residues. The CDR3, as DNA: TGCGCCAGCAGCCTTGAAGCGGGAGTAAGCTACAATGAGCAGTTCTTC. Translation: CASSLEAGVSYNEQFF.

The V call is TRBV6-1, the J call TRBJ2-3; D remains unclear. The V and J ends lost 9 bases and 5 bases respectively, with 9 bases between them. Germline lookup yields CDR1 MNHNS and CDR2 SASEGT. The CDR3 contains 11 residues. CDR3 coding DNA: TGTGCCAGTTACCCGGGAGATACGCAGTATTTT. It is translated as CASYPGDTQYF.

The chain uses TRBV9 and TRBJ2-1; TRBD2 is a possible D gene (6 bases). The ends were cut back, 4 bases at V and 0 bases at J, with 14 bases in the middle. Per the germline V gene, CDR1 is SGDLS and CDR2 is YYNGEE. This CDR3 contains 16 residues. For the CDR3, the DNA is TGTGCCAGCAGCCCCCGAGGGACTTCCTCCTACAATGAGCAGTTCTTC. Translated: CASSPRGTSSYNEQFF.

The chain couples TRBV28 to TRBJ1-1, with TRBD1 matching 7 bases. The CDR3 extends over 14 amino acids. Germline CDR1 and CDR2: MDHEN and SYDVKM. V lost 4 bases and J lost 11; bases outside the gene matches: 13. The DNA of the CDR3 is TGTGCCAGCAGTTCAACCAGGGGGTCGGGTGTTGCTTTCTTT. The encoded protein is CASSSTRGSGVAFF.

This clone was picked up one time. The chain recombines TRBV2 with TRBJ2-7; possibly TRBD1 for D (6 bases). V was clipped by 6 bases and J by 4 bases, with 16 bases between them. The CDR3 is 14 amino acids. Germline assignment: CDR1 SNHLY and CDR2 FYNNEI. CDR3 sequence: CASRNRDKGYEQYF. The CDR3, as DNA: TGTGCCAGCAGAAACCGGGACAAGGGATACGAGCAGTACTTC.

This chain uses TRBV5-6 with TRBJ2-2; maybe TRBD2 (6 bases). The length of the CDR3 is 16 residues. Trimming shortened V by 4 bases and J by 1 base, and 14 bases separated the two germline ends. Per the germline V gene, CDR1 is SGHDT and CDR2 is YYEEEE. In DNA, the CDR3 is TGTGCCAGCAGCCCCCTGACTAGGGGGAACACCGGGGAGCTGTTTTTT. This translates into CASSPLTRGNTGELFF. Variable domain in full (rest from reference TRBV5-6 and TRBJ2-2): DAGVTQSPTHLIKTRGQQVTLRCSPKSGHDTVSWYQQALGQGPQFIFQYYEEEERQRGNFPDRFSGHQFPNYSSELNVNALLLGDSALYLCASSPLTRGNTGELFFGEGSRLTVL.